This T cell receptor beta chain was sequenced during a study of identical twins. General study findings and limits: When twins shared out-of-frame alpha sequences, those sequences had excess low generation probability.

In regard to this clonotype: Its antigen is as yet unknown.

One entry per CDR3 protein results from TCRdb running MiXCR on the 5' RACE reads. The sample carries roughly 770,000 distinct CDR3 sequences, roughly 18% recorded once. V was cut by 5 bases and J by 5 bases, with 13 bases left in between. The CDR3 has 14 residues. From germline, CDR1 is SGHTA and CDR2 FQGNSA. The sample also formed part of further work on T cells expressing NK-cell markers. That investigation notes: Seven of the eight sequenced donors were HCMV-seropositive; one was seronegative.

The sample was PBMCs. V and J are TRBV7-2 and TRBJ2-1; D may match TRBD1 or TRBD2 (5 bases each). The TCR was taken from a woman in her late teens or twenties in good health. DNA for the CDR3: TGTGCCAGCAGCCCGATGTGGGGACACAATGAGCAGTTCTTC. This translates into CASSPMWGHNEQFF.